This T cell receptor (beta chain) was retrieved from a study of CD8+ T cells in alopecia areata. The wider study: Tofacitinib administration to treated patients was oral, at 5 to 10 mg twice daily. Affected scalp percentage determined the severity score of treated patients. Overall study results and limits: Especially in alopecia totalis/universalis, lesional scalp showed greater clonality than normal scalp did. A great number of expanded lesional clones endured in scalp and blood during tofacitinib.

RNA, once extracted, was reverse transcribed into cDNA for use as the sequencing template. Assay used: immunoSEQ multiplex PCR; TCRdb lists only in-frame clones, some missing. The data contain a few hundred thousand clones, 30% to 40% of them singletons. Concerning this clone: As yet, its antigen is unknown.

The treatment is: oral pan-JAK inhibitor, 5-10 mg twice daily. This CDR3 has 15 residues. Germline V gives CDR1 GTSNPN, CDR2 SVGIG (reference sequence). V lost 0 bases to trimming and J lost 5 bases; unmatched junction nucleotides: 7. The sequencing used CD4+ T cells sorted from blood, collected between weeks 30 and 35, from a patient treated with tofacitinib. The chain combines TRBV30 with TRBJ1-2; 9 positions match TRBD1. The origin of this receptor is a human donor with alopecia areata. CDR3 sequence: CAWSVPGQGGYGYTF. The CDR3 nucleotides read TGTGCCTGGAGTGTACCGGGACAGGGAGGTTATGGCTACACCTTC.